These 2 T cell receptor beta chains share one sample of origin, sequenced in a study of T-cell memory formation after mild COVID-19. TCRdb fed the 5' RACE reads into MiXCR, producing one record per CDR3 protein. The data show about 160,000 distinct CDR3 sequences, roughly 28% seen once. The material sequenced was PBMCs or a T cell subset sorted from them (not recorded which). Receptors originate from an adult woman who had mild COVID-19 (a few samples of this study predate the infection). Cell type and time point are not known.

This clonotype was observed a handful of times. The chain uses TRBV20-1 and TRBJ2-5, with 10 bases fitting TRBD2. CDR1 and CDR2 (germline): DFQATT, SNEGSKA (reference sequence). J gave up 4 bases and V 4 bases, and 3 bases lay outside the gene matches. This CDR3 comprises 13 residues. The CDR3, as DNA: TGCAGTGCTACCGGACTAGCGGTAGAGACCCAGTACTTC. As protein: CSATGLAVETQYF.

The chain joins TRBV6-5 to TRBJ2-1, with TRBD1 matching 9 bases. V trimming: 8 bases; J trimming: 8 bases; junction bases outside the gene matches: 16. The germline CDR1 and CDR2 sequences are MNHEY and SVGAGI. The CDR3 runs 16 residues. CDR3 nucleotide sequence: TGTGCCAGCTCTCGCTGGGGAGGGGGGGACAGGGATGAGCAGTTCTTC. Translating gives CASSRWGGGDRDEQFF.